What follows are 31 T cell receptor beta chains derived from one specimen sequenced in a study of T cell repertoires in cytomegalovirus infection. Antigen specificity for these receptors is unknown. Via MiXCR, TCRdb re-called the reads, giving one row per CDR3 protein. The data show about 770,000 distinct CDR3 sequences, with 25% to 30% seen just once and approximately 14% held by the top ten. Sequenced here: cultured CD8+ T cells from PBMCs, sampled from culture after CMV antigen stimulation. These receptor sequences come from a human donor in good health (CMV status not recorded). Some clones in this sample may be carry-over from other donors' samples.

This clonotype was seen only a few times. The chain carries TRBV6-2 or TRBV6-3 and TRBJ2-1; 9 bases match TRBD2. The CDR3 runs to 15 residues. Trimming took 7 bases from V and 8 from J; bases not matched to a gene: 12. Germline V gives CDR1 MNHEY, CDR2 SVGEGT. The DNA for the CDR3 is TGTGCCAGCACTCAATGGGCGGGGGGGACGGATGAGCAGTTCTTC. Protein product: CASTQWAGGTDEQFF.

This clonotype was counted between two and nine times. This rearrangement joins TRBV6-5 to TRBJ2-7, with 7 bases matching TRBD1. CDR1 and CDR2 (germline): MNHEY, SVGAGI. CDR3 length: 13 residues. The ends lost 6 bases at V and 2 bases at J; junction bases unmatched: 4. The CDR3 nucleotides read TGTGCCAGCAGGGAGACAGGGACCTACGAGCAGTACGTC. This sequence encodes CASRETGTYEQYV.

About this clonotype itself: An end of the junction differs from the germline gene, which may be a read error. This rearrangement joins TRBV27 to TRBJ2-1; a possible D gene is TRBD1 (6 bases). This CDR3 has 14 residues. CDR1 is MNHEY and CDR2 is SMNVEV in the germline V gene (reference sequence). As DNA, the CDR3 is TGTGCCAGCAGTTTGGGCCAGGGGTACACTGAGCAGTTCTTC. Its protein product is CASSLGQGYTEQFF.

This clonotype appeared many times. The genes are TRBV7-6 and TRBJ1-5; a possible D gene is TRBD1 (6 bases). Trimming took off 2 bases at V and 7 bases at J, with 15 bases between the two ends. Per germline, CDR1 SGHVS and CDR2 FNYEAQ. This CDR3 is built from 15 residues. The CDR3 sequence is CASSLRAGDGQPQHF. The CDR3, as DNA: TGTGCCAGCAGCTTAAGGGCAGGGGATGGGCAGCCCCAGCATTTT.

The V and J genes are TRBV6-5 and TRBJ1-2; D perhaps matches TRBD1 (6 bases). V shed 6 bases and J shed 0 bases, with 14 bases lying between them. The CDR3 extends over 15 amino acids. Looked up from germline, CDR1 is MNHEY and CDR2 is SVGAGI. In DNA form, the CDR3 reads TGTGCCAGCAGGGGTTCGGGGGACACTAACTATGGCTACACCTTC. Encoded protein: CASRGSGDTNYGYTF.

This clonotype was seen repeatedly, ten times or more. The genes are TRBV27 and TRBJ2-3, with D uncertain. Germline V gene data show CDR1 as MNHEY and CDR2 as SMNVEV (reference sequence). V lost 2 bases to trimming and J lost 4 bases, with 19 bases between them. The CDR3 covers 17 residues. CDR3 coding DNA: TGTGCCAGCAGTTTACATATAGCTACTTATGTAGCAGATACGCAGTATTTT. It encodes CASSLHIATYVADTQYF.

CDR3 region: CASADRGYQETQYF. CDR3 sequence (DNA): TGTGCTAGTGCCGACAGGGGTTATCAAGAGACCCAGTACTTC. The chain recombines TRBV12-5 with TRBJ2-5, with 8 nucleotides matching TRBD1. Trimming took 7 bases from V and 2 from J; bases not matched to a gene: 6. CDR1 LGHNT and CDR2 FRNRAP come from the germline V gene. The CDR3 extends over 14 amino acids.

The count of this clonotype is one. The rearrangement joins TRBV27 to TRBJ2-2; TRBD2 might be the D (5 bases). This CDR3 contains 11 residues. The V gene lost 6 bases and the J gene lost 7 bases, with 6 bases spanning the gap. Germline values: CDR1 MNHEY, CDR2 SMNVEV (reference sequence). The CDR3 here is CASREVGELFF. The CDR3 DNA reads TGTGCCAGCAGGGAGGTCGGGGAGCTGTTTTTT.

V gene TRBV11-2 combines with J gene TRBJ2-7; possibly TRBD2 for D (6 bases). Per the germline V gene, CDR1 is SGHAT and CDR2 is FQNNGV. The CDR3 covers 13 residues. Deletions cut 5 bases from V and 7 bases from J, with 15 bases between. This CDR3 is CASSLEGRHEQYF. DNA of the CDR3: TGTGCCAGCAGCCTCGAAGGGAGGCATGAGCAGTACTTC.

The sample holds a few counts of this clonotype. The V gene is TRBV28, the J gene TRBJ2-4; 11 bases fit TRBD2. V shed 3 bases, J shed 5 bases, and the junction held 15 bases outside the gene matches. The CDR3 covers 19 residues. Germline V gene sequence: CDR1 MDHEN, CDR2 SYDVKM. CDR3 nucleotide sequence: TGTGCCAGCAGTTTCTCCTACTTAGCGGGGGGGCAAACCCAAAACATTCAGTACTTC. Amino acids: CASSFSYLAGGQTQNIQYF.

A few counts support this clonotype. The chain employs TRBV29-1 and TRBJ1-1; TRBD1 matches at 8 bases. The germline CDR1 and CDR2 sequences are SQVTM and ANQGSEA. V shed 5 bases and J 0 bases; nucleotides not matched to a gene: 2. This CDR3 region has 13 residues. Here the CDR3 reads CSVTGGVNTEAFF. The CDR3 DNA follows: TGCAGCGTTACAGGGGGTGTGAACACTGAAGCTTTCTTT.

V is TRBV14 and J is TRBJ1-6; D is unresolved. The V gene's germline CDR1 is SGHDN and CDR2 FVKESK. Trimming removed 0 bases from V and 8 bases from J, with 11 bases in between. The CDR3 loop spans 15 amino acids. DNA of the CDR3: TGTGCCAGCAGCCAAGACGGCAAGGCGCATTCACCCCTCCACTTT. This gives the protein CASSQDGKAHSPLHF.

The rearrangement uses TRBV11-3 and TRBJ2-1; 9 bases agree with TRBD1. CDR1 SGHNT and CDR2 YENEEA come from the germline V gene. J gave up 4 bases and V 3 bases, and 13 bases lay outside the gene matches. The CDR3 length is 18 residues. The CDR3 reads CASSLSVLPGQGYNEQFF. CDR3 DNA: TGTGCCAGCAGCTTGAGCGTGTTGCCGGGACAGGGTTACAATGAGCAGTTCTTC. The variable domain in full, with the rest retrieved from reference TRBV11-3 and TRBJ2-1, is EAGVVQSPRYKIIEKKQPVAFWCNPISGHNTLYWYLQNLGQGPELLIRYENEEAVDDSQLPKDRFSAERLKGVDSTLKIQPAELGDSAVYLCASSLSVLPGQGYNEQFFGPGTRLTVL.

This clonotype has more than one count but fewer than ten. The chain links TRBV7-6 to TRBJ1-1; a possible D gene is TRBD1 (6 bases). The CDR3 loop spans 17 amino acids. Trimming stripped 5 bases from V and 6 bases from J, with 25 bases between. Per the germline V gene, CDR1 is SGHVS and CDR2 is FNYEAQ. The chain's CDR3 is CASSPDSDWGRGSEAFF. CDR3 DNA: TGTGCCAGCAGCCCAGACTCGGATTGGGGGCGAGGATCTGAAGCTTTCTTT. Using reference TRBV7-6 and TRBJ1-1 for the parts outside the CDR3, the full variable domain is GAGVSQSPRYKVTKRGQDVALRCDPISGHVSLYWYRQALGQGPEFLTYFNYEAQQDKSGLPNDRFSAERPEGSISTLTIQRTEQRDSAMYRCASSPDSDWGRGSEAFFGQGTRLTVV.

The rearrangement joins TRBV28 to TRBJ2-5; TRBD1 might be the D (5 bases). V was shortened by 6 bases and J by 2 bases, with 7 bases between the two germline ends. CDR3 length equals 12 residues. The germline V gene encodes CDR1 MDHEN and CDR2 SYDVKM. The DNA of the CDR3 is TGTGCCAGCAGGGACACTCAAGAGACCCAGTACTTC. The encoded protein is CASRDTQETQYF.

This clonotype has a handful of counts. The chain uses TRBV7-9 and TRBJ2-7; D is uncertain. The CDR3 loop spans 13 amino acids. Germline lookup yields CDR1 SEHNR and CDR2 FQNEAQ (reference sequence). Trimming stripped 4 bases from V and 7 bases from J, with 14 bases between. CDR3 amino acids: CASSSGQPEEQYF. The CDR3, as DNA: TGTGCCAGCAGCTCCGGGCAGCCTGAGGAGCAGTACTTC. The whole variable domain, remainder taken from reference TRBV7-9 and TRBJ2-7, is DTGVSQNPRHKITKRGQNVTFRCDPISEHNRLYWYRQTLGQGPEFLTYFQNEAQLEKSRLLSDRFSAERPKGSFSTLEIQRTEQGDSAMYLCASSSGQPEEQYFGPGTRLTVT.

The genes are TRBV7-9 and TRBJ1-2, with D possibly being TRBD1 (5 bases). The germline V and J ends were trimmed by 5 bases and 8 bases, with 12 bases remaining between them. CDR1 is SEHNR, CDR2 FQNEAQ, per germline (reference sequence). This CDR3 contains 12 residues. Here the CDR3 reads CASSQVQGGYTF. CDR3 coding DNA: TGTGCCAGCAGCCAAGTCCAGGGCGGCTACACCTTC.

This clonotype has at least ten counts. The chain employs TRBV4-1 and TRBJ2-3; 9 nucleotides align to TRBD2. CDR1 MGHRA and CDR2 YSYEKL come from the germline V gene. The trim removed 4 bases at V and 2 bases at J, leaving 13 bases unmatched. The CDR3 is 18 residues long. In DNA form, the CDR3 reads TGCGCCAGCAGCCCCCACGTCGTCCTAGCGGGATCCACAGATACGCAGTATTTT. Protein: CASSPHVVLAGSTDTQYF.

The chain is built from TRBV6-6 and TRBJ2-7; D possibly corresponds to TRBD1 (6 bases). Germline CDR1 MNHNY, CDR2 SVGAGI (reference sequence). The V end was cut by 0 bases, the J end by 4 bases, with 13 bases between. This CDR3 has 15 residues. The CDR3 DNA sequence: TGTGCCAGCAGTTACTCGTCAGGGGCCGAATACGAGCAGTACGTC. Translation gives CASSYSSGAEYEQYV.

The genes are TRBV7-2 and TRBJ2-1; D unclear. Gene TRBJ2-7 matches the end of the DNA better, so the J call may be wrong. This CDR3 is 13 amino acids long. CDR1 SGHTA and CDR2 FQGNSA come from the germline V gene. CDR3 amino acids: CASSLNKVTEQYF. The CDR3 DNA reads as TGTGCCAGCAGCTTAAACAAAGTAACAGAGCAGTACTTC.

This clonotype has a handful of counts. The genes are TRBV10-2 and TRBJ2-3; TRBD2 matches at 8 bases. CDR1 is WSHSY and CDR2 is SAAADI in the germline V gene. Losses at the gene ends were 0 bases for V and 4 bases for J; bases not matched to a gene: 6. This CDR3 contains 16 residues. The CDR3 sequence: CASSESLAGGPDTQYF. CDR3 sequence (DNA): TGCGCCAGCAGTGAGTCTTTGGCGGGGGGCCCAGATACGCAGTATTTT.

Only a few counts were recorded for this clonotype. This chain links TRBV19 with TRBJ2-1; D gene ambiguous. Trimming took off 6 bases at V and 1 base at J, with 13 bases between the two ends. Germline CDR1 is LNHDA and CDR2 is SQIVND (reference sequence). This CDR3 spans 15 amino acids. CDR3 sequence reads: CASSLGDDSYNEQFF. The CDR3 nucleotides read TGTGCCAGTAGCCTCGGTGACGATTCCTACAATGAGCAGTTCTTC.

This clonotype was seen more than once but under ten times. The chain uses TRBV6-1 and TRBJ1-5; 7 nucleotides agree with TRBD1. The ends lost 8 bases at V and 4 bases at J; junction bases unmatched: 8. The germline CDR1 and CDR2 sequences are MNHNS and SASEGT. The CDR3 runs to 14 residues. The CDR3 DNA is TGTGCCAGCTCAAAAGGGGGCAGGAATCAGCCCCAGCATTTT. As protein: CASSKGGRNQPQHF.

The chain combines TRBV27 with TRBJ2-2; 8 positions match TRBD2. Looked up from germline, CDR1 is MNHEY and CDR2 is SMNVEV (reference sequence). The CDR3 sequence is 16 residues long. The V gene end was trimmed by 3 bases and the J gene end by 4 bases; junction bases not matched to a gene: 7. The DNA of the CDR3 is TGTGCCAGCAGTTTCATAGCGGGGCCGCTCACCGGGGAGCTGTTTTTT. This encodes CASSFIAGPLTGELFF.

In this sample, this clonotype turned up many times. The V and J genes are TRBV7-9 and TRBJ2-3, with a possible D match to TRBD2 (6 bases). V was trimmed by 5 bases and J by 0 bases, leaving 18 bases between them. The CDR3 has 17 amino acids. The germline V gene has CDR1 SEHNR and CDR2 FQNEAQ (reference sequence). The CDR3 spells CASSVERTTASTDTQYF. In DNA, the CDR3 is TGTGCCAGCAGCGTAGAGAGGACTACCGCGAGCACAGATACGCAGTATTTT.

This clonotype was seen a handful of times. This chain links TRBV12-5 with TRBJ2-3, with 7 nucleotides matching TRBD2. V shed 5 bases and J 1 base; nucleotides not matched to a gene: 6. The CDR3 is made up of 15 amino acids. Germline values: CDR1 LGHNT, CDR2 FRNRAP. CDR3 sequence (DNA): TGTGCTAGTGGTAATCAGCGGGGAGGCACAGATACGCAGTATTTT. This encodes CASGNQRGGTDTQYF.

The chain carries TRBV20-1 and TRBJ1-1, with D possibly being TRBD1 (5 bases). Germline V gene sequence: CDR1 DFQATT, CDR2 SNEGSKA (reference sequence). The V and J ends lost 2 bases and 7 bases respectively, with 23 bases between them. This CDR3 region has 16 residues. The CDR3 is CSARNTPSGREFEAFF. The CDR3 region has the DNA TGCAGTGCTAGAAACACCCCCTCGGGCAGGGAGTTTGAAGCTTTCTTT.

This rearrangement joins TRBV29-1 to TRBJ1-2; tentative D call: TRBD1 (5 bases). The germline V and J ends were trimmed by 4 bases and 5 bases, with 20 bases remaining between them. Germline CDR1 reads SQVTM; CDR2 reads ANQGSEA. The CDR3 has 15 amino acids. For the CDR3, the DNA is TGCAGCGTTGGAAAGACCGACAGAGACTATTATGGCTACACCTTC. This codes for CSVGKTDRDYYGYTF.

Many counts were recorded for this clonotype. This rearrangement joins TRBV19 to TRBJ1-1; no clear D gene. The CDR3 is 14 amino acids. Germline CDR1 and CDR2: LNHDA and SQIVND (reference sequence). Trimming removed 5 bases from V and 0 bases from J, with 10 bases in between. The CDR3 DNA reads as TGTGCCAGTAGTCCGGACGGCATGAACACTGAAGCTTTCTTT. Protein sequence: CASSPDGMNTEAFF.

The chain links TRBV2 to TRBJ1-2; 10 bases align to TRBD1. CDR1 and CDR2 from the germline V gene are SNHLY and FYNNEI. CDR3 length: 16 amino acids. V trimming: 7 bases; J trimming: 1 base; junction bases outside the gene matches: 9. CDR3 bases: TGTGCCAGCAAAGGGACAGGGGTAGTGGTTAACTATGGCTACACCTTC. The encoded protein is CASKGTGVVVNYGYTF.

This chain joins TRBV7-9 and TRBJ2-1, with 7 bases aligning to TRBD2. Germline V gives CDR1 SEHNR, CDR2 FQNEAQ (reference sequence). Trimming at V came to 2 bases and at J to 2 bases, leaving 12 bases not matched to a gene. This CDR3 has 18 residues. CDR3 in amino acids: CASSLRGQLGTTYNEQFF. As DNA, the CDR3 is TGTGCCAGCAGCTTACGGGGCCAATTGGGGACTACCTACAATGAGCAGTTCTTC.